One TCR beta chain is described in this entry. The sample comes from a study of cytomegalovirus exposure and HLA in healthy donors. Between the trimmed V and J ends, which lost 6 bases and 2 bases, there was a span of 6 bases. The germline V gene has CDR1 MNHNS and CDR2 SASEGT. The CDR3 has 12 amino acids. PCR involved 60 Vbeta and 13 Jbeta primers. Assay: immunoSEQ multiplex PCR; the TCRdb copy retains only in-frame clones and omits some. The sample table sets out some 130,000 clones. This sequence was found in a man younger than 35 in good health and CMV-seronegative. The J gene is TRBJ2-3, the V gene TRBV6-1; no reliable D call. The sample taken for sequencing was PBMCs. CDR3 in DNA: TGTGCCAGCAGGGGCCACACAGATACGCAGTATTTT. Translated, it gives CASRGHTDTQYF.